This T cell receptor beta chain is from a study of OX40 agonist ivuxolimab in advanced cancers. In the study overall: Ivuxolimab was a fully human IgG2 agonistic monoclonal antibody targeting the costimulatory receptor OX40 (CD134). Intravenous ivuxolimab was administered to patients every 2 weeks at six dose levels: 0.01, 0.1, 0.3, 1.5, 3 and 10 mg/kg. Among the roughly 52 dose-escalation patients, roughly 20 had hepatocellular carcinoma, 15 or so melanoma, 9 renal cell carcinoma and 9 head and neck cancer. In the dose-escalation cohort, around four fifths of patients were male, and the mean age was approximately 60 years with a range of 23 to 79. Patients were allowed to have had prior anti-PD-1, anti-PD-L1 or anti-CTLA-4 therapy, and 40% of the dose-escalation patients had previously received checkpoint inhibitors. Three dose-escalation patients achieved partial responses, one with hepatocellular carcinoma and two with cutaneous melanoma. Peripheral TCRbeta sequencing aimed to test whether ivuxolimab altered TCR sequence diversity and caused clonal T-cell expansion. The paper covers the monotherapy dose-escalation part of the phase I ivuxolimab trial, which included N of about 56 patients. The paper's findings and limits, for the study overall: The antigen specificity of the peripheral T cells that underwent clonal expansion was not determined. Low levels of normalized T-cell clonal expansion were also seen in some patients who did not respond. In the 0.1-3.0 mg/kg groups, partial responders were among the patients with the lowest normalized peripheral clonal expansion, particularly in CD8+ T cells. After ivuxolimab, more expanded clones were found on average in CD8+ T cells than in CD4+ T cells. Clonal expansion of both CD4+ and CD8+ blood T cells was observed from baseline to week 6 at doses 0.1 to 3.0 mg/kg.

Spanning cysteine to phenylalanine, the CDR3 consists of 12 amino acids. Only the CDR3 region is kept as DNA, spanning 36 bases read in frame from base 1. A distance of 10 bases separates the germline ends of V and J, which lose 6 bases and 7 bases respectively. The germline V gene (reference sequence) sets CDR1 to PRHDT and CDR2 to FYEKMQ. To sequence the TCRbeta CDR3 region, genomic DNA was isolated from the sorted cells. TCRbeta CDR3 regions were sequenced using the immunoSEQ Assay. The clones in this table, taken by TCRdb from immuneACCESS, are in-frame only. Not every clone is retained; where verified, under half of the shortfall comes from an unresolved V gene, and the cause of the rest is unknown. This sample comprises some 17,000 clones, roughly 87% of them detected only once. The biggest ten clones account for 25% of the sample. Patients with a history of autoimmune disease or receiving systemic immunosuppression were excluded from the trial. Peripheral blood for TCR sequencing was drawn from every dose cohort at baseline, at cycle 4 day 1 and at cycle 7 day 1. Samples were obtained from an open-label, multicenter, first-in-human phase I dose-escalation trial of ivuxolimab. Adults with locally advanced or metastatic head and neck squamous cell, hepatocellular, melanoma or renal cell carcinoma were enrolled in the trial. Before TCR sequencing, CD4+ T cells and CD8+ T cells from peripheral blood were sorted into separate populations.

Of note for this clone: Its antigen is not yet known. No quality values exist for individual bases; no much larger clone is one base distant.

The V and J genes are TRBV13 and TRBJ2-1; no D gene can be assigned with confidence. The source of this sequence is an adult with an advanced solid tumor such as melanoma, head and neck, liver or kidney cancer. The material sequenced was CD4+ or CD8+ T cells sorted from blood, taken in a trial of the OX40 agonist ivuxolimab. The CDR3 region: CASSAEKNEQFF. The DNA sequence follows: TGTGCCAGCAGTGCGGAGAAGAATGAGCAGTTCTTC.